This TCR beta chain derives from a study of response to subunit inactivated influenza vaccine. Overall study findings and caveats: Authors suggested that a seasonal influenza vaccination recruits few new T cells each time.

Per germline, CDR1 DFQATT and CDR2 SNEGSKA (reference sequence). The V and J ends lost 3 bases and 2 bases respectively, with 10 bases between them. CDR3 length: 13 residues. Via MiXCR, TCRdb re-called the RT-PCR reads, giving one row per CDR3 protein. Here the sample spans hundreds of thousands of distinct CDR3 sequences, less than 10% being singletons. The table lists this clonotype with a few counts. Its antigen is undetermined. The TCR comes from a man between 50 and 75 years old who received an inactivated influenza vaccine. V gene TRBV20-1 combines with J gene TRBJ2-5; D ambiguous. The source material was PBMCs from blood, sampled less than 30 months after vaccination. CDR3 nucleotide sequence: TGCAGTGCTAGTTTGACGTTACAAGAGACCCAGTACTTC. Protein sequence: CSASLTLQETQYF.